Included here is one T cell receptor (beta chain) sequence, with context. The germline V and J ends were trimmed by 1 base and 4 bases, with 17 bases remaining between them. There are 16 residues in the CDR3. Germline-derived CDR1 and CDR2 are SGDLS and YYNGEE. The sequenced template was cDNA made from the entire isolated RNA. This table comes from immunoSEQ multiplex PCR, and its TCRdb copy is limited to in-frame clones, with some not included. The sample records hundreds of thousands of clones, more than 9.5% being singletons. This record belongs to a study of beta chain features in type 1 diabetes.

The sequencing input was naive CD4+ T cells from blood. The TCR was taken from a woman aged 18-29 years in good health. This sequence joins TRBV9 and TRBJ1-2; D is undetermined. DNA for the CDR3: TGTGCCAGCAGCGTAAACATTAGAAGGTCCAGCTATGGCTACACCTTC. Encoded protein: CASSVNIRRSSYGYTF.